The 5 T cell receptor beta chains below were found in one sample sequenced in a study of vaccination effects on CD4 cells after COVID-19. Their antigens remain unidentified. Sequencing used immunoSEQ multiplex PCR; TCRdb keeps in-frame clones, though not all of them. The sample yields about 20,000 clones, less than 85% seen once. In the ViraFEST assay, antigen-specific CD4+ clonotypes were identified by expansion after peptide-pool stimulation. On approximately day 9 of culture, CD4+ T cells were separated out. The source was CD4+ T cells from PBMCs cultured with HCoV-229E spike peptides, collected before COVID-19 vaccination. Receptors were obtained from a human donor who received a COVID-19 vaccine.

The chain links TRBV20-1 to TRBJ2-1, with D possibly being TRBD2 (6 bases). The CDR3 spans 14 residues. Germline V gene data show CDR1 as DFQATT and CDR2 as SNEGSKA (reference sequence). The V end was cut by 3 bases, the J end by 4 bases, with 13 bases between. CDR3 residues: CSASPTSGYNEQFF. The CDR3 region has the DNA TGCAGTGCTAGTCCGACTAGTGGTTACAATGAGCAGTTCTTC.

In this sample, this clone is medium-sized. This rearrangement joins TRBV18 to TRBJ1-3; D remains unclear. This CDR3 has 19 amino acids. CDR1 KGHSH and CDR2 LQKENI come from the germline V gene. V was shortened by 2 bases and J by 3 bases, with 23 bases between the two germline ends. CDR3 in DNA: TGTGCCAGCTCACCAGCCCTCCAATTGCGAGGGTCATTTGGAAACACCATATATTTT. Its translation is CASSPALQLRGSFGNTIYF.

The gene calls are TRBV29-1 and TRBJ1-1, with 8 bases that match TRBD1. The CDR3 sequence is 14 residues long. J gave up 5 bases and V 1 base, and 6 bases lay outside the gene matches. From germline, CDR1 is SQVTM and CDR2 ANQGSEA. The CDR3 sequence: CSVEGTDRGTEAFF. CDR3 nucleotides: TGCAGCGTTGAAGGGACCGACAGGGGTACTGAAGCTTTCTTT.

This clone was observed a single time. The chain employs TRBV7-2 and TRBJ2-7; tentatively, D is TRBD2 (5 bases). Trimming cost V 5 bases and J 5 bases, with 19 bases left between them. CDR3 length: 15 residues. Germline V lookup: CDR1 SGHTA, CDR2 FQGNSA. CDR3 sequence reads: CASSPSTLLRDEQYF. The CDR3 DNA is TGTGCCAGCAGCCCTAGCACTCTCCTACGGGACGAGCAGTACTTC.

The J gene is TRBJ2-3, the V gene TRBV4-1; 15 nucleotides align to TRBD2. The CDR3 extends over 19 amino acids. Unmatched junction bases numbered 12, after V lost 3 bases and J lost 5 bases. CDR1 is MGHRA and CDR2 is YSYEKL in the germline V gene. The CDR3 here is CASSHGNGLAGGPVDTQYF. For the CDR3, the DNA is TGCGCCAGCAGCCATGGCAATGGACTAGCGGGGGGGCCAGTAGATACGCAGTATTTT.